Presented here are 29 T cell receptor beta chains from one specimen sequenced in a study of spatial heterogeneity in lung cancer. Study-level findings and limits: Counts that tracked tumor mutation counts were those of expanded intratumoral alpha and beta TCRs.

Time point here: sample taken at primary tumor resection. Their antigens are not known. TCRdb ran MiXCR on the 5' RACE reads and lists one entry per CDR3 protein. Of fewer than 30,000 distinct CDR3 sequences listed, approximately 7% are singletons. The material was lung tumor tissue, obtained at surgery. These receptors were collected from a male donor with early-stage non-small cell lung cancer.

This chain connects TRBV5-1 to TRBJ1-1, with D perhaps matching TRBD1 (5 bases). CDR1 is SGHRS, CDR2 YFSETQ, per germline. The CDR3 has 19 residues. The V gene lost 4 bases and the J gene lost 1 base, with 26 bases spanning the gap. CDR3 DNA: TGCGCCAGCAGCCGGGGGAATTTTTACCAGCGCGGACGGAACACTGAAGCTTTCTTT. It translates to CASSRGNFYQRGRNTEAFF.

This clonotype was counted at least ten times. CDR3: CASSVSRKSVPHEQFF. The CDR3 nucleotides read TGTGCCAGCAGCGTAAGTAGGAAGTCCGTTCCCCATGAGCAGTTCTTC. V and J are TRBV9 and TRBJ2-1; D not certain. This CDR3 is built from 16 residues. Trimming removed 1 base from V and 8 bases from J, with 19 bases in between. Germline V gene data show CDR1 as SGDLS and CDR2 as YYNGEE.

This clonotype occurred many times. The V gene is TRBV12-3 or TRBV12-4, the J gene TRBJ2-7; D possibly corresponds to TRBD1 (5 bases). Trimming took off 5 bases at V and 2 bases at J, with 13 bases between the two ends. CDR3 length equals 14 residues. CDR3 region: CASSPRKGTYEQYF. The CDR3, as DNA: TGTGCCAGCAGTCCCCGAAAGGGGACCTACGAGCAGTACTTC.

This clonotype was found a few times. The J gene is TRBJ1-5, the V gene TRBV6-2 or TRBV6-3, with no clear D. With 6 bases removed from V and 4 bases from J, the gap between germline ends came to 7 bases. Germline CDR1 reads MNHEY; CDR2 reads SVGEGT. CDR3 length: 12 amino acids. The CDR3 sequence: CASRHLNQPQHF. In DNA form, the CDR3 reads TGTGCCAGCAGACACTTGAATCAGCCCCAGCATTTT.

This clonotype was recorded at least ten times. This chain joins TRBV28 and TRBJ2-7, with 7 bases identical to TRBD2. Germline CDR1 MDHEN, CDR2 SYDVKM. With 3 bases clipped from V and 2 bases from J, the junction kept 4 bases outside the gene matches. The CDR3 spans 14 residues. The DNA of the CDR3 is TGTGCCAGCAGTTTCCTCGGGGGGACCTACGAGCAGTACTTC. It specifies CASSFLGGTYEQYF. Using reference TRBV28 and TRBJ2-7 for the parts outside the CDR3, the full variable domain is DVKVTQSSRYLVKRTGEKVFLECVQDMDHENMFWYRQDPGLGLRLIYFSYDVKMKEKGDIPEGYSVSREKKERFSLILESASTNQTSMYLCASSFLGGTYEQYFGPGTRLTVT.

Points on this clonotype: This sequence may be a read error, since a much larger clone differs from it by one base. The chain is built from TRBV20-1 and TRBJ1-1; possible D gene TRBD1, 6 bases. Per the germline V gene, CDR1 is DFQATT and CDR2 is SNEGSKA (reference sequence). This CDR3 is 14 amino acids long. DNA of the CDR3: TGCAGTGCTAGAGCTAGCAACGGGGACACTGTAGCTTTCTTT. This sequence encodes CSARASNGDTVAFF.

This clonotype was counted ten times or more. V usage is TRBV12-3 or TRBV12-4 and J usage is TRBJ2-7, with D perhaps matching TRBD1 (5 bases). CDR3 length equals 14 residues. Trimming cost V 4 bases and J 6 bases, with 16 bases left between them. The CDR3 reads CASSYRSPKGEQYF. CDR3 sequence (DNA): TGTGCCAGCAGTTACAGGTCCCCAAAGGGCGAGCAGTACTTC.

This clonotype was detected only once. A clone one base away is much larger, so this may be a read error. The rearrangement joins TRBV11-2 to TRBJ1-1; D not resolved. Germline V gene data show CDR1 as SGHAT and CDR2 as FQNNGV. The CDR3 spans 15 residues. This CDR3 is CANSSQPFLNTEAFF. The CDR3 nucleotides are TGTGCCAACAGCTCCCAACCATTTTTGAACACTGAAGCTTTCTTT.

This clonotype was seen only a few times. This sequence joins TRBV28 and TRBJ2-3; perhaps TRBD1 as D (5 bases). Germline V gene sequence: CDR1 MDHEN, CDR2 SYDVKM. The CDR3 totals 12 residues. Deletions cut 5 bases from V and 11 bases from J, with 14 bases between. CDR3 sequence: CASSPPMGLQYF. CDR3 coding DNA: TGTGCCAGCAGTCCCCCCATGGGGCTGCAGTATTTT.

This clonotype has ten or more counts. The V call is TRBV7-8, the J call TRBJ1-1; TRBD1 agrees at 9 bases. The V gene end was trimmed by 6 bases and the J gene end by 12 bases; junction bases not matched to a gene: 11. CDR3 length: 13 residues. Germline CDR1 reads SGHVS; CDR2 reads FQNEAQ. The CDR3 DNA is TGTGCCAGCAGTCAAGGGACAGGGAGGCCAACTTTCTTT. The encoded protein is CASSQGTGRPTFF.

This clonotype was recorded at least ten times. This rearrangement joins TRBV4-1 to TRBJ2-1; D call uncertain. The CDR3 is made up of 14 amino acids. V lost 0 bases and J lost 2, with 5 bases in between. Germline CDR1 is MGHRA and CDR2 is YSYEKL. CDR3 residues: CASSQDATYNEQFF. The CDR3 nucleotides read TGCGCCAGCAGCCAAGATGCCACCTACAATGAGCAGTTCTTC.

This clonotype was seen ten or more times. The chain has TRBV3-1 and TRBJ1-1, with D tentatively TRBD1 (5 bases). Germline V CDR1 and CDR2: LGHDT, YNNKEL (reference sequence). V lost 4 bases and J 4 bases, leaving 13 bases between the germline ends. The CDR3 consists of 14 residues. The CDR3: CASSPQGKGTEAFF. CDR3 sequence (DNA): TGTGCCAGCAGCCCCCAGGGAAAGGGCACTGAAGCTTTCTTT.

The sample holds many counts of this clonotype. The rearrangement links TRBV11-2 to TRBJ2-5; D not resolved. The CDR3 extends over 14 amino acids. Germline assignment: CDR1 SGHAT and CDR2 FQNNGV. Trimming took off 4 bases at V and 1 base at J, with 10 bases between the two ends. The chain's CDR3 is CASSSPRFQETQYF. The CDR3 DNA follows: TGTGCCAGCAGCTCTCCCCGGTTCCAAGAGACCCAGTACTTC.

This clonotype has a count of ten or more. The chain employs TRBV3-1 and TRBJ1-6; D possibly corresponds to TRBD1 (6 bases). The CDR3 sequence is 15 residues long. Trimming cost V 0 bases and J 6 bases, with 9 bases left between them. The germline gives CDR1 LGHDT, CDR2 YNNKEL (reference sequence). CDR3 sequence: CASSQEWTANSPLHF. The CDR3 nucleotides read TGTGCCAGCAGCCAAGAATGGACAGCTAATTCACCCCTCCACTTT.

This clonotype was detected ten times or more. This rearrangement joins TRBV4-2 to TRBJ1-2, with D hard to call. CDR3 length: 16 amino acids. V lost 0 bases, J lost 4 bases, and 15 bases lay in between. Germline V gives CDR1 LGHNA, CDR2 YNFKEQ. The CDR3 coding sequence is TGTGCCAGCAGCCAAGATACCTCCACAAGGGTCTATGGCTACACCTTC. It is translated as CASSQDTSTRVYGYTF.

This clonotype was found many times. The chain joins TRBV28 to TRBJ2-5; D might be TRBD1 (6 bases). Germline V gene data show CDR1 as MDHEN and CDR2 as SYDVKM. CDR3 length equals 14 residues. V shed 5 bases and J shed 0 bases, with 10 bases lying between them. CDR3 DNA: TGTGCCAGCAGTATGACAGGAGACCAAGAGACCCAGTACTTC. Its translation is CASSMTGDQETQYF.

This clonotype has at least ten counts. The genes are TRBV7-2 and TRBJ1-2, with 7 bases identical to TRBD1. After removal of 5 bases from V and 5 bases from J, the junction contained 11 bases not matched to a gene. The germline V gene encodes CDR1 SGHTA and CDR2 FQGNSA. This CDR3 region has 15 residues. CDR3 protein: CASSITGTETYGYTF. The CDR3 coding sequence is TGTGCCAGCAGCATTACCGGGACAGAGACTTATGGCTACACCTTC.

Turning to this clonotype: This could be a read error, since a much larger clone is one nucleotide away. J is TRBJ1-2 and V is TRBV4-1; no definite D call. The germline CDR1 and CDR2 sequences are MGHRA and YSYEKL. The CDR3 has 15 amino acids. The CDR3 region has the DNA TGCGCCAGCAGCCCTTACCAAGTAGGAGACTATGGCTGCACCTTC. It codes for CASSPYQVGDYGCTF.

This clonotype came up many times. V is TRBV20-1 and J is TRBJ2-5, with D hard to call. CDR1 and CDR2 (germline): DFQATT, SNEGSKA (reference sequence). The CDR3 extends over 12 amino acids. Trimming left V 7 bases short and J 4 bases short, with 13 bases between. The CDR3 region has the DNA TGCAGTGGTCTAGATTGGATAGAGACCCAGTACTTC. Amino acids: CSGLDWIETQYF.

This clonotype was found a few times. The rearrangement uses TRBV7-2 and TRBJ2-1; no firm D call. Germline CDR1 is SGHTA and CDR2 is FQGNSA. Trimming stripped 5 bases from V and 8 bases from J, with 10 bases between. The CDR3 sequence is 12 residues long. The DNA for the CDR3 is TGTGCCAGCAGCCTTCGATGGGATGAGCAGTTCTTC. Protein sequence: CASSLRWDEQFF. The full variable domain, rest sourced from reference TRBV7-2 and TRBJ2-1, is GAGVSQSPSNKVTEKGKDVELRCDPISGHTALYWYRQSLGQGLEFLIYFQGNSAPDKSGLPSDRFSAERTGGSVSTLTIQRTQQEDSAVYLCASSLRWDEQFFGPGTRLTVL.

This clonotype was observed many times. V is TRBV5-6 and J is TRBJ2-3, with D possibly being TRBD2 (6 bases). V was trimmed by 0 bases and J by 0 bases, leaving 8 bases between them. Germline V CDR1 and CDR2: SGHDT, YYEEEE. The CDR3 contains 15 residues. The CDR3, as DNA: TGTGCCAGCAGCTTGGTTGCGGGGAGCACAGATACGCAGTATTTT. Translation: CASSLVAGSTDTQYF.

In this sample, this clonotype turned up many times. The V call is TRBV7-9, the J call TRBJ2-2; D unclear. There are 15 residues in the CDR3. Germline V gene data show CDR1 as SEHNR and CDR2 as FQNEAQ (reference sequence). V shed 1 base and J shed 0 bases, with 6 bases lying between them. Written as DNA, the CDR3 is TGTGCCAGCAGCTTAGGTGCCGCGAACACCGGGGAGCTGTTTTTT. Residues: CASSLGAANTGELFF.

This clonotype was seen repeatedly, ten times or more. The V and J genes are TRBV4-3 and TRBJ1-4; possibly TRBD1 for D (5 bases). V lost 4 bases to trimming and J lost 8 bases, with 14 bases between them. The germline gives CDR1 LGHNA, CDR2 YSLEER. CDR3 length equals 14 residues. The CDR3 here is CASSLGRHNEKLFF. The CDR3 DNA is TGCGCCAGCAGCCTGGGACGACATAACGAAAAACTGTTTTTT.

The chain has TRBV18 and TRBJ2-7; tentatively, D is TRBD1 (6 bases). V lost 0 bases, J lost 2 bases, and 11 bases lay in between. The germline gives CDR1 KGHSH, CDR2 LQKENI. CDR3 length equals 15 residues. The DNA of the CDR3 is TGTGCCAGCTCACCACCAGGAACAGGGACCTACGAGCAGTACTTC. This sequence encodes CASSPPGTGTYEQYF. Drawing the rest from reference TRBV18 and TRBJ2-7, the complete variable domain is NAGVMQNPRHLVRRRGQEARLRCSPMKGHSHVYWYRQLPEEGLKFMVYLQKENIIDESGMPKERFSAEFPKEGPSILRIQQVVRGDSAAYFCASSPPGTGTYEQYFGPGTRLTVT.

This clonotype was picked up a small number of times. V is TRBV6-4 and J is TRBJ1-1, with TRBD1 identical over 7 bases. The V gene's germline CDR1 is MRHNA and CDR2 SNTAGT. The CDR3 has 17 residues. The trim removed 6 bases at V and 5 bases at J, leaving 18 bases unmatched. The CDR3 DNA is TGTGCCAGCAGAGTCGACAGGGTAGAAAGGGGTAGGACTGAAGCTTTCTTT. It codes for CASRVDRVERGRTEAFF.

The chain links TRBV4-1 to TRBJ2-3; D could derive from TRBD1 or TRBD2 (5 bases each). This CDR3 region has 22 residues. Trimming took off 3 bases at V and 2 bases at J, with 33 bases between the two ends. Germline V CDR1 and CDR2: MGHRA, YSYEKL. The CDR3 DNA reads TGCGCCAGCAGCCAGCCTTGGGACGGCAGGAGAGTCCCTGGGGCATCCACAGATACGCAGTATTTT. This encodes CASSQPWDGRRVPGASTDTQYF.

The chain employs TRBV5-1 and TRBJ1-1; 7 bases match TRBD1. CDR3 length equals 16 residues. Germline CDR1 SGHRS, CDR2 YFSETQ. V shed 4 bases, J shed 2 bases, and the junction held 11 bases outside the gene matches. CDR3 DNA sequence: TGCGCCAGCAGCCAGGGACAGACGGTGGGAAACACTGAAGCTTTCTTT. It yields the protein CASSQGQTVGNTEAFF.

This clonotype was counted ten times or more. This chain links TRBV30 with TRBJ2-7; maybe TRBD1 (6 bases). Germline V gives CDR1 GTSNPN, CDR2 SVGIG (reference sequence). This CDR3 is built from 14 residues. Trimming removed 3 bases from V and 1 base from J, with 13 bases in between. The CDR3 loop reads CAWSVGGASYEQYF. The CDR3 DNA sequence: TGTGCCTGGAGCGTTGGGGGCGCATCCTACGAGCAGTACTTC.

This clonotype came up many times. The CDR3 spells CASSFWGSSYEQYF. CDR3 nucleotide sequence: TGTGCCAGCAGCTTCTGGGGGAGCTCCTACGAGCAGTACTTC. The V call is TRBV7-2, the J call TRBJ2-7, with D possibly being TRBD1 or TRBD2 (5 bases each). The V end lost 3 bases, the J end lost 0 bases, and 9 bases lay between the germline ends. Germline-derived CDR1 and CDR2 are SGHTA and FQGNSA. The CDR3 is made up of 14 amino acids.